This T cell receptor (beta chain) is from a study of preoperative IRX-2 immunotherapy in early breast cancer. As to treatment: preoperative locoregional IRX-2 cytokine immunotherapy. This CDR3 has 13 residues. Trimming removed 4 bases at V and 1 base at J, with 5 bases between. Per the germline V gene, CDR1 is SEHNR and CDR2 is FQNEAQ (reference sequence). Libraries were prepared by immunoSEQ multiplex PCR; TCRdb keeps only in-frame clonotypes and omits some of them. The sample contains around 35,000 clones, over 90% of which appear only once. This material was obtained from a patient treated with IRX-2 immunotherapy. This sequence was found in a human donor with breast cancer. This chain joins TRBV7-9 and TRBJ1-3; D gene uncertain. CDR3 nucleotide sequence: TGTGCCAGCAGCTCGGGATCTGGAAACACCATATATTTT. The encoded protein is CASSSGSGNTIYF. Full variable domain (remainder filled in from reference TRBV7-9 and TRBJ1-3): DTGVSQNPRHKITKRGQNVTFRCDPISEHNRLYWYRQTLGQGPEFLTYFQNEAQLEKSRLLSDRFSAERPKGSFSTLEIQRTEQGDSAMYLCASSSGSGNTIYFGEGSWLTVV.